The 28 T cell receptor beta chains below all came from one sample that was sequenced in a study of control samples from healthy donors and cancer patients. The method was immunoSEQ multiplex PCR; TCRdb's version includes in-frame clones alone and lacks a portion of them. The data hold under 450,000 clones, with over 75% observed a single time. The material sequenced was PBMCs. The receptors originated from a man aged 40-50 years with head and neck cancer.

This chain joins TRBV6-5 and TRBJ1-3; no clear D gene. CDR1 and CDR2 (germline): MNHEY, SVGAGI. Trimming took off 4 bases at V and 0 bases at J, with 10 bases between the two ends. This CDR3 contains 15 residues. CDR3 sequence reads: CASSSEANSGNTIYF. The CDR3 coding sequence is TGTGCCAGCAGTTCGGAGGCTAACTCTGGAAACACCATATATTTT.

This clone came up a few times. The J gene is TRBJ1-2, the V gene TRBV7-9; 9 bases match TRBD1. The germline gives CDR1 SEHNR, CDR2 FQNEAQ (reference sequence). The CDR3 loop spans 16 amino acids. The trim removed 5 bases at V and 1 base at J, leaving 8 bases unmatched. The CDR3: CASSGIQGAGNYGYTF. CDR3 nucleotides: TGTGCCAGCAGCGGGATACAGGGGGCGGGTAACTATGGCTACACCTTC.

The chain recombines TRBV30 with TRBJ1-4, with D unresolved. This CDR3 contains 11 residues. Per germline, CDR1 GTSNPN and CDR2 SVGIG (reference sequence). V was shortened by 5 bases and J by 7 bases, with 8 bases between the two germline ends. The CDR3 region is CAWGLSEKLFF. CDR3 sequence (DNA): TGTGCCTGGGGTCTGAGTGAAAAACTGTTTTTT.

Comment on this clone: Other nucleotide sequences in the sample specify the same CDR3. This sequence joins TRBV12-3 or TRBV12-4 and TRBJ1-4; a weak D match, TRBD1 (5 bases). This CDR3 region has 12 residues. The V end was cut by 1 base, the J end by 8 bases, with 5 bases between. CDR3 region: CASSLEGEKLFF. DNA of the CDR3: TGTGCCAGCAGTTTAGAGGGGGAAAAACTGTTTTTT.

The J gene is TRBJ1-4, the V gene TRBV2, with D uncertain. Trimming removed 2 bases from V and 0 bases from J, with 4 bases in between. CDR3 length equals 14 residues. CDR1 is SNHLY and CDR2 is FYNNEI in the germline V gene. CDR3 coding DNA: TGTGCCAGCAGTGAATTTGCAACTAATGAAAAACTGTTTTTT. Translating it yields CASSEFATNEKLFF.

The V and J genes are TRBV4-1 and TRBJ2-7; D uncertain. CDR3 length equals 14 residues. In germline, CDR1 is MGHRA, CDR2 YSYEKL. V was shortened by 4 bases and J by 0 bases, with 10 bases between the two germline ends. CDR3: CASSPDQSSYEQYF. CDR3 bases: TGCGCCAGCAGCCCGGACCAGAGCTCCTACGAGCAGTACTTC.

This clone was detected a few times. This chain connects TRBV27 to TRBJ1-6; no reliable D call. CDR1 and CDR2 (germline): MNHEY, SMNVEV (reference sequence). This CDR3 has 15 amino acids. The ends were cut back, 3 bases at V and 7 bases at J, with 13 bases in the middle. CDR3 protein: CASSFNFGPNSPLHF. The CDR3 bases are TGTGCCAGCAGTTTCAATTTTGGGCCAAATTCACCCCTCCACTTT.

The genes are TRBV30 and TRBJ1-2; weak D call: TRBD1 (6 bases). Germline CDR1 is GTSNPN and CDR2 is SVGIG (reference sequence). Deletions cut 3 bases from V and 2 bases from J, with 22 bases between. This CDR3 comprises 17 residues. The DNA for the CDR3 is TGTGCCTGGAGCTACAGGGCAGGGGTGGGAGGAAACTATGGCTACACCTTC. This encodes CAWSYRAGVGGNYGYTF.

This clone turned up a few times. The rearrangement joins TRBV5-1 to TRBJ2-5; TRBD1 is a possible D gene (6 bases). V gave up 2 bases and J gave up 1 base, with 15 bases separating them. The CDR3 is 16 amino acids. Germline V gene data show CDR1 as SGHRS and CDR2 as YFSETQ. Here the CDR3 DNA reads TGCGCCAGCAGCTTCTGGTCAGGGGCCATCCAAGAGACCCAGTACTTC. Its translation: CASSFWSGAIQETQYF.

The V call is TRBV10-3, the J call TRBJ1-5; D is unresolved. CDR3 length equals 15 residues. The V gene lost 3 bases and the J gene lost 6 bases, with 15 bases spanning the gap. The germline V gene encodes CDR1 ENHRY and CDR2 SYGVKD. The CDR3 DNA sequence: TGTGCCATCAGTGACAAGGAGACACTGGGTCAGCCCCAGCATTTT. Encoded protein: CAISDKETLGQPQHF.

The chain couples TRBV28 to TRBJ2-7; 9 bases fit TRBD2. Germline lookup yields CDR1 MDHEN and CDR2 SYDVKM. The CDR3 is 13 residues long. J lost 3 bases, V lost 3 bases, and 0 bases had no gene match. CDR3 bases: TGTGCCAGCAGTTTGACTAGCGGCTACGAGCAGTACTTC. It encodes CASSLTSGYEQYF.

The chain couples TRBV2 to TRBJ1-1; D remains unclear. V was cut by 0 bases and J by 7 bases, with 12 bases left in between. CDR3 length: 14 amino acids. The germline V gene has CDR1 SNHLY and CDR2 FYNNEI. The CDR3, as DNA: TGTGCCAGCAGTGAAGCGCGTGGACCGCGTGAAGCTTTCTTT. This translates into CASSEARGPREAFF.

The rearrangement joins TRBV10-2 to TRBJ1-4; tentatively, D is TRBD1 (6 bases). Germline CDR1 and CDR2: WSHSY and SAAADI. The CDR3 totals 13 residues. Trimming took 8 bases from V and 8 from J, leaving 15 bases between them. CDR3 amino acids: CASQGTSGEKLFF. CDR3 nucleotides: TGCGCCAGCCAGGGGACCTCTGGAGAAAAACTGTTTTTT.

The gene calls are TRBV3-1 (or the pseudogene TRBV3-2) and TRBJ2-7; 10 bases fit TRBD2. In germline, CDR1 is LGHDT, CDR2 YNNKEL (reference sequence). The J segment lost 3 bases and the V segment lost 5 bases, leaving 22 bases of the junction unmatched. The CDR3 extends over 20 amino acids. The DNA of the CDR3 is TGTGCCAGCAGCGCACTCTTATGGACTAGCGGACCAGTAAATCACTACGAGCAGTACTTC. Its protein product is CASSALLWTSGPVNHYEQYF.

This clone was detected only once. The chain is built from TRBV19 and TRBJ1-3, with D possibly TRBD1 on 5 matching bases. This CDR3 has 15 amino acids. V was shortened by 4 bases and J by 8 bases, with 18 bases between the two germline ends. Germline CDR1 and CDR2: LNHDA and SQIVND (reference sequence). The CDR3 here is CASSSPTQVSDTIYF. The CDR3 DNA reads as TGTGCCAGTAGTAGCCCAACACAGGTATCCGACACCATATATTTT.

This sequence joins TRBV27 and TRBJ1-1; 7 positions match TRBD1. Germline CDR1 reads MNHEY; CDR2 reads SMNVEV (reference sequence). There are 15 residues in the CDR3. V dropped 4 bases and J dropped 0; count of bases not matched to a gene: 5. DNA for the CDR3: TGTGCCAGCAGTTCTCGACAGGGTATGAACACTGAAGCTTTCTTT. Translation: CASSSRQGMNTEAFF.

The J gene is TRBJ1-4, the V gene TRBV28; TRBD1 agrees at 11 bases. The CDR3 spans 14 residues. Germline V CDR1 and CDR2: MDHEN, SYDVKM. The V and J ends lost 6 bases and 7 bases, in that order; junction bases with no gene match: 4. CDR3 amino acids: CASRWTGGGEKLFF. Written as DNA, the CDR3 is TGTGCCAGCAGGTGGACAGGGGGCGGTGAAAAACTGTTTTTT.

Note on this clone: Mismatch with germline at one junction end may stem from a read error. This sequence joins TRBV12-3 or TRBV12-4 and TRBJ2-5; D unclear. The CDR3 contains 9 residues. The CDR3 DNA reads as TGTGCCAGCAGTCCACCGAAAAACTTC. Protein: CASSPPKNF.

The genes are TRBV4-1 and TRBJ2-7; 7 nucleotides align to TRBD1. Trimming cost V 2 bases and J 2 bases; bases outside gene matches: 9. Germline values: CDR1 MGHRA, CDR2 YSYEKL. The CDR3 covers 16 residues. Here the CDR3 DNA reads TGCGCCAGCAGCCAATCATACGCCGGGACAGCCTACGAGCAGTACTTC. The encoded protein is CASSQSYAGTAYEQYF.

This clone has more than one count but fewer than ten. The genes are TRBV7-2 and TRBJ1-5; tentatively, D is TRBD1 (6 bases). CDR1 and CDR2 (germline): SGHTA, FQGNSA. V was clipped by 5 bases and J by 0 bases, with 11 bases between them. The CDR3 length is 15 residues. CDR3 in DNA: TGTGCCAGCAGCCCTCAGGGGAATAGCAATCAGCCCCAGCATTTT. This codes for CASSPQGNSNQPQHF.

This chain uses TRBV7-3 with TRBJ2-1; 8 positions match TRBD2. The germline gives CDR1 SGHTA, CDR2 FQGTGA. The CDR3 is made up of 13 amino acids. With V trimmed by 8 bases and J by 4 bases, 4 bases remained unmatched. The chain's CDR3 is CASRAGGYNEQFF. CDR3 DNA sequence: TGTGCCAGCCGGGCGGGGGGTTACAATGAGCAGTTCTTC.

This chain joins TRBV11-2 and TRBJ1-4; D remains unclear. V was clipped by 1 base and J by 0 bases, with 6 bases between them. The CDR3 length is 15 residues. The germline CDR1 and CDR2 sequences are SGHAT and FQNNGV. CDR3 bases: TGTGCCAGCAGCTTAGTGGCAGCAACTAATGAAAAACTGTTTTTT. Protein product: CASSLVAATNEKLFF.

The V gene is TRBV27, the J gene TRBJ1-6; 7 positions agree with TRBD1. J lost 5 bases, V lost 10 bases, and 8 bases had no gene match. The CDR3 length is 14 residues. Germline V gene data show CDR1 as MNHEY and CDR2 as SMNVEV (reference sequence). The CDR3 region is CATRDSQHNSPLHF. The DNA of the CDR3 is TGTGCCACCCGGGACAGTCAGCATAATTCACCCCTCCACTTT.

The chain links TRBV19 to TRBJ1-1, with a weak D call TRBD1 (5 bases). Germline lookup yields CDR1 LNHDA and CDR2 SQIVND (reference sequence). The length of the CDR3 is 21 residues. Trimming removed 5 bases at V and 11 bases at J, with 42 bases between. The CDR3 reads CASSYAPGTNLRARGGRSAFF. As DNA, the CDR3 is TGTGCCAGTAGTTACGCCCCAGGAACGAACCTGCGGGCAAGGGGTGGGAGAAGCGCTTTCTTT.

As DNA, the CDR3 is TGTGCCAGCAGGATCCTAGCGACAGGGGACGGGGGCTACACCTTC. As protein: CASRILATGDGGYTF. The chain employs TRBV6-5 and TRBJ1-2; TRBD1 agrees at 8 bases. From germline, CDR1 is MNHEY and CDR2 SVGAGI. The CDR3 totals 15 residues. The V and J ends lost 6 bases and 8 bases, in that order; junction bases with no gene match: 14.

This chain joins TRBV28 and TRBJ2-7; a possible D gene is TRBD2 (5 bases). This CDR3 is built from 14 residues. Per germline, CDR1 MDHEN and CDR2 SYDVKM. Trimming stripped 7 bases from V and 4 bases from J, with 17 bases between. The CDR3 nucleotides read TGTGCCAGCACCCGATACGGGAACCAATACGAGCAGTACTTC. It encodes CASTRYGNQYEQYF.

This clone occurred once. The chain's CDR3 is CAARAGGSYNEQFF. The CDR3 nucleotides are TGTGCCGCTCGGGCGGGGGGGTCCTACAATGAGCAGTTCTTC. The V and J genes are TRBV19 and TRBJ2-1, with 9 bases aligning to TRBD2. V lost 11 bases, J lost 1 base, and 6 bases stayed unmatched. CDR1 is LNHDA and CDR2 is SQIVND in the germline V gene (reference sequence). The CDR3 spans 14 residues.

With respect to this clone: The sample has other DNA sequences that encode this CDR3 too. V and J are TRBV27 and TRBJ1-1, with D perhaps matching TRBD1 (5 bases). The CDR3 is 13 amino acids. Germline CDR1 MNHEY, CDR2 SMNVEV (reference sequence). V dropped 3 bases and J dropped 0 bases, with 5 bases sitting between them. For the CDR3, the DNA is TGTGCCAGCAGTTTGACAGTGAACACTGAAGCTTTCTTT. This codes for CASSLTVNTEAFF.